A selection of T cell receptor beta chains follows, all from one sample in a study of a mutant IDH1 vaccine in newly diagnosed glioma. Sequenced by immunoSEQ multiplex PCR; TCRdb stores in-frame clones only, minus some. The data hold around 26,000 clones, with roughly 70% observed a single time. Which antigens these TCRs recognize remains unknown. The sample here was peripheral blood mononuclear cells (PBMCs), taken from a glioma patient whose treatment included an IDH1 peptide vaccine. Every receptor here comes from a man aged 18 to 29 with glioma. Some clones in this sample may be carry-over from other donors' samples. Each CDR3 is given with its conserved first and last residue.

>TRBV18|14|TRBJ1-6
CASSPSARNSPLHF
>TRBV29-1|12|TRBJ1-2
CSVERQNYGYTF
>TRBV7-2|14|TRBJ1-2
CASSATAINYGYTF
>TRBV6-5|15|TRBJ1-4
CASSTHGAINEKLFF
>TRBV2|15|TRBJ2-7
CASSKGGIPSYEQYF
>TRBV7-2|15|TRBJ2-3
CASSSDRGLTDTQYF
>TRBV9|17|TRBJ1-1
CASSVLPGSRGDTEAFF
>TRBV7-9|16|TRBJ1-2
CASSSGQGARVTGYTF
>TRBV4-1|15|TRBJ2-2
CASSQASRDTGELFF
>TRBV9|13|TRBJ1-1
CASSVAENTEAFF
>TRBV29-1|14|TRBJ1-1
CSAGALISDTEAFF
>TRBV6-6|14|TRBJ2-7
CASSFHTGGYEQYF
>TRBV2|14|TRBJ1-1
CASSGDVMNTEAFF
>TRBV2|14|TRBJ1-2
CASTPQSGSYGYTF